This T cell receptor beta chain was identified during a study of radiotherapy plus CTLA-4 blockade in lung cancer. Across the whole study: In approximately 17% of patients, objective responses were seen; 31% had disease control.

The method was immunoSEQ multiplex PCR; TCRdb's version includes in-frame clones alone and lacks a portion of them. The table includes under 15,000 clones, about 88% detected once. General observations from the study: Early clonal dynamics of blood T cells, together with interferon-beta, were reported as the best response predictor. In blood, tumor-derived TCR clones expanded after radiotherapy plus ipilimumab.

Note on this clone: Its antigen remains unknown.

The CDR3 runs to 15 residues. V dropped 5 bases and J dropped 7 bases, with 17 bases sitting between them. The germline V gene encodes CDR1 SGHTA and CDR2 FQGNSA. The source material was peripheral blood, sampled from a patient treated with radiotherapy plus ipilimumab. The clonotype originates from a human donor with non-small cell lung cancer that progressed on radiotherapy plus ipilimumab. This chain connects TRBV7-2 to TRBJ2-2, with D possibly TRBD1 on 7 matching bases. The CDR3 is CASSRLGTAGGELFF. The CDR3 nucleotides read TGTGCCAGCAGCAGGCTGGGGACAGCGGGCGGGGAGCTGTTTTTT.